Below are 18 T cell receptor beta chains sequenced from a single sample in a study of radiotherapy plus CTLA-4 blockade in lung cancer. The data were produced by immunoSEQ multiplex PCR, yet TCRdb's version contains in-frame clones alone and is incomplete. The sample lists 90,000 to 100,000 clones; 82% were seen once. The sample consisted of peripheral blood, taken from a patient treated with radiotherapy plus ipilimumab. These receptors were obtained from a human donor with non-small cell lung cancer that progressed on radiotherapy plus ipilimumab.

The chain links TRBV28 to TRBJ1-2, with a tentative D call TRBD1 (6 bases). The V and J ends lost 2 bases and 2 bases respectively, with 9 bases between them. Germline V gene data show CDR1 as MDHEN and CDR2 as SYDVKM. CDR3 length equals 14 residues. The CDR3 bases are TGTGCCAGCAGTTTACCGGACAGAAACTATGGCTACACCTTC. Its translation: CASSLPDRNYGYTF.

This chain joins TRBV5-4 and TRBJ1-2; 10 bases are shared with TRBD1. The CDR3 covers 15 residues. Germline V gives CDR1 SGHNT, CDR2 YYREEE (reference sequence). The J segment lost 8 bases and the V segment lost 1 base, leaving 8 bases of the junction unmatched. Here the CDR3 reads CASSLRGTGVRGYTF. The CDR3 DNA reads TGTGCCAGCAGCTTGAGGGGGACAGGGGTACGGGGCTACACCTTC.

This chain joins TRBV7-2 and TRBJ2-4, with 9 bases identical to TRBD2. The junction had 14 bases not matched to a gene; V was cut back by 5 bases and J by 0 bases. The CDR3 is 19 amino acids. Germline V gives CDR1 SGHTA, CDR2 FQGNSA. The CDR3 is CASSHSVTSGSLAKNIQYF. CDR3 bases: TGTGCCAGCAGCCATTCCGTGACTAGCGGATCTCTAGCCAAAAACATTCAGTACTTC.

The chain uses TRBV7-2 and TRBJ1-1; D gene uncertain. Germline CDR1 SGHTA, CDR2 FQGNSA. The V gene lost 0 bases and the J gene lost 11 bases, with 7 bases spanning the gap. This CDR3 contains 11 residues. The CDR3 loop reads CASSLALGAFF. The CDR3 DNA follows: TGTGCCAGCAGCTTAGCGCTTGGCGCTTTCTTT.

This chain connects TRBV5-1 to TRBJ2-2, with D uncertain. V was trimmed by 0 bases and J by 5 bases, leaving 8 bases between them. The CDR3 totals 14 residues. The germline V gene has CDR1 SGHRS and CDR2 YFSETQ. DNA of the CDR3: TGCGCCAGCAGCTTGGGGCAGAAAACCGGGGAGCTGTTTTTT. Its protein is CASSLGQKTGELFF.

The J gene is TRBJ2-7, the V gene TRBV7-8; D possibly matches TRBD1 or TRBD2 (6 bases each). Deletions cut 5 bases from V and 6 bases from J, with 17 bases between. The CDR3 is made up of 14 amino acids. Germline CDR1 SGHVS, CDR2 FQNEAQ. This CDR3 reads CASSIERGVGEQYF. The CDR3 DNA sequence: TGTGCCAGCAGCATCGAAAGGGGGGTTGGCGAGCAGTACTTC.

The sample holds one count of this clone. The chain is built from TRBV4-1 and TRBJ2-5; D is possibly TRBD2 (5 bases). Trimming left V 4 bases short and J 2 bases short, with 11 bases between. The CDR3 sequence is 14 residues long. CDR1 is MGHRA and CDR2 is YSYEKL in the germline V gene. CDR3 protein: CASSLQPGQETQYF. CDR3 DNA: TGCGCCAGCAGCCTCCAGCCGGGACAAGAGACCCAGTACTTC.

The rearrangement joins TRBV13 to TRBJ2-2; possibly TRBD1 or TRBD2 for D (5 bases each). The V gene's germline CDR1 is PRHDT and CDR2 FYEKMQ (reference sequence). The CDR3 length is 15 residues. V gave up 6 bases and J gave up 0 bases, with 11 bases separating them. The CDR3 loop is CASRDRGANTGELFF. In DNA, the CDR3 is TGTGCCAGCAGGGACCGGGGCGCGAACACCGGGGAGCTGTTTTTT.

The CDR3 bases are TGCGCCAGCAGCTTGGAGATGATCGGGGAGCTGTTTTTT. Protein: CASSLEMIGELFF. V usage is TRBV5-1 and J usage is TRBJ2-2; no firm D call. Germline values: CDR1 SGHRS, CDR2 YFSETQ. V lost 0 bases to trimming and J lost 7 bases, with 7 bases between them. The CDR3 runs 13 residues. Full variable domain (rest looked up from reference TRBV5-1 and TRBJ2-2): KAGVTQTPRYLIKTRGQQVTLSCSPISGHRSVSWYQQTPGQGLQFLFEYFSETQRNKGNFPGRFSGRQFSNSRSEMNVSTLELGDSALYLCASSLEMIGELFFGEGSRLTVL.

About this clone: This CDR3 is also generated by other DNA sequences in the sample. V is TRBV15 and J is TRBJ2-5, with D tentatively TRBD1 or TRBD2 (5 bases each). The CDR3 covers 14 residues. The V gene lost 5 bases and the J gene lost 5 bases, with 15 bases spanning the gap. The germline gives CDR1 LNHNV, CDR2 YYDKDF (reference sequence). The CDR3 nucleotides read TGTGCCACCAGCTTGGGACCTACCAGGGAGACCCAGTACTTC. Protein: CATSLGPTRETQYF.

The CDR3 nucleotides read TGTGCCAGCAGCTTAGCGTGGCTAGCGGGAAAGCAGTTCTTC. Translating gives CASSLAWLAGKQFF. V usage is TRBV7-2 and J usage is TRBJ2-1; 9 nucleotides agree with TRBD2. CDR1 and CDR2 (germline): SGHTA, FQGNSA. Germline trimming cut 0 bases from V and 11 bases from J; bases unmatched to any gene: 5. CDR3 length: 14 amino acids.

The chain links TRBV30 to TRBJ2-5, with D perhaps TRBD1 (6 bases). The V and J ends lost 0 bases and 1 base respectively, with 15 bases between them. This CDR3 spans 16 amino acids. CDR1 GTSNPN and CDR2 SVGIG come from the germline V gene (reference sequence). CDR3 residues: CAWSVRGHRTQETQYF. The CDR3, as DNA: TGTGCCTGGAGTGTCAGGGGACATCGGACCCAAGAGACCCAGTACTTC.

The chain couples TRBV27 to TRBJ1-6; the match to TRBD1 covers 8 bases. There are 15 residues in the CDR3. V trimming: 3 bases; J trimming: 8 bases; junction bases outside the gene matches: 6. Per the germline V gene, CDR1 is MNHEY and CDR2 is SMNVEV (reference sequence). The CDR3 sequence is CASSFPGGSDSPLHF. The CDR3, as DNA: TGTGCCAGCAGTTTCCCAGGGGGCTCAGATTCACCCCTCCACTTT.

J is TRBJ2-5 and V is TRBV30; D is undetermined. V shed 0 bases and J shed 4 bases, with 9 bases lying between them. There are 13 residues in the CDR3. Germline V gene lookup returns CDR1 GTSNPN and CDR2 SVGIG (reference sequence). CDR3: CAWSVRTSETQYF. The CDR3 DNA reads as TGTGCCTGGAGTGTTCGGACGTCAGAGACCCAGTACTTC.

Points on this clone: The sample has other DNA sequences that encode this CDR3 too. This chain links TRBV27 with TRBJ2-7, with TRBD1 matching over 7 bases. Germline assignment: CDR1 MNHEY and CDR2 SMNVEV (reference sequence). Trimming at V came to 5 bases and at J to 0 bases, leaving 7 bases not matched to a gene. This CDR3 contains 15 residues. DNA of the CDR3: TGTGCCAGCAGTACACGACAGGGAAGCTCCTACGAGCAGTACTTC. This encodes CASSTRQGSSYEQYF.

The chain joins TRBV27 to TRBJ2-5; 10 nucleotides align to TRBD1. Germline CDR1 MNHEY, CDR2 SMNVEV (reference sequence). Germline trimming cut 6 bases from V and 6 bases from J; bases unmatched to any gene: 7. This CDR3 comprises 14 residues. CDR3 nucleotide sequence: TGTGCCAGCAGCTTGACAGGGGGCGAAAAGACCCAGTACTTC. Translated, it gives CASSLTGGEKTQYF.

J is TRBJ2-5 and V is TRBV5-4, with 7 bases matching TRBD1. Looked up from germline, CDR1 is SGHNT and CDR2 is YYREEE (reference sequence). The CDR3 totals 14 residues. The trim removed 3 bases at V and 2 bases at J, leaving 4 bases unmatched. CDR3 coding DNA: TGTGCCAGCAGCTATCGACAGGGACAAGAGACCCAGTACTTC. It is translated as CASSYRQGQETQYF.

This sequence joins TRBV11-2 and TRBJ2-1, with D possibly being TRBD2 (5 bases). Per the germline V gene, CDR1 is SGHAT and CDR2 is FQNNGV. V lost 3 bases and J 8 bases, leaving 14 bases between the germline ends. The CDR3 length is 14 residues. The CDR3 here is CASSLGEEKDEQFF. The CDR3 DNA reads as TGTGCCAGCAGCTTGGGAGAGGAGAAGGATGAGCAGTTCTTC.